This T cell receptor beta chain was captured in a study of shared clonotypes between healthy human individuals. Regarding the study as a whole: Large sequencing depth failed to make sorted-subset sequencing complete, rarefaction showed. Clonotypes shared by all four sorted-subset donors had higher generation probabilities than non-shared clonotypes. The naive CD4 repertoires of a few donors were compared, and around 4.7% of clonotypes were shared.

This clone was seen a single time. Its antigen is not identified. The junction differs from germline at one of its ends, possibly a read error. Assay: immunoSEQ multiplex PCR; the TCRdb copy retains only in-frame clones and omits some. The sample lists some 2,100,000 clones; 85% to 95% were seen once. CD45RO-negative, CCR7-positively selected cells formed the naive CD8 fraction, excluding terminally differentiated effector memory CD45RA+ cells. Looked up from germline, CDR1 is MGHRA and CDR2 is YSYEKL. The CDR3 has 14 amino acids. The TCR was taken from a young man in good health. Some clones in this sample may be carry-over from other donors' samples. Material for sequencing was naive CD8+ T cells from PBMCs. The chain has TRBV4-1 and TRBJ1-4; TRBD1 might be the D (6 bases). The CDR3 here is CASSPGQLNEKLFF. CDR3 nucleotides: TGCGCCAGTAGCCCCGGACAGCTTAATGAAAAACTGTTTTTT.